This record looks at one T cell receptor (beta chain) sequence and its context. The sample comes from a study of T-cell reconstitution after alpha-beta-depleted transplantation in children. Construction of the TCRbeta library involved unique molecular identifiers. TCRdb processed the PCR reads anew with MiXCR; each CDR3 protein has one entry. This table holds about a million distinct CDR3 sequences, roughly 29% found once. The sample here was PBMCs, mostly from graft donor cells, taken 360 days after TCRalphabeta/CD19-depleted stem cell transplant. This receptor was identified in a boy younger than two who had a stem cell transplant for SCID, so the T cells may come from the graft donor.

CDR3 in amino acids: CASSQDGTGAEETQYF. In nucleotides, the CDR3 is TGTGCCAGCAGCCAAGACGGGACAGGGGCGGAAGAGACCCAGTACTTC. The chain recombines TRBV4-2 with TRBJ2-5; 10 bases line up with TRBD1. The length of the CDR3 is 16 residues. Germline CDR1 reads LGHNA; CDR2 reads YNFKEQ. With V trimmed by 0 bases and J by 3 bases, 4 bases remained unmatched.